Each of the 4 T cell receptor beta chains below was sequenced from the same sample in a study of T cell repertoires in cytomegalovirus infection. These receptors lack a known antigen. TCRdb re-called the reads with MiXCR, one entry per CDR3 protein. The sample contains a few hundred thousand distinct CDR3 sequences, more than 40% of which appear only once. The input for sequencing was cultured PBMCs, taken from culture after CMV antigen stimulation. Source of these receptors: a human donor in good health (CMV status not recorded). Some clones in this sample may be carry-over from other donors' samples.

This clonotype was detected only a few times. The chain joins TRBV7-9 to TRBJ2-7, with TRBD2 identical over 7 bases. The germline V gene has CDR1 SEHNR and CDR2 FQNEAQ (reference sequence). V gave up 5 bases and J gave up 4 bases; unmatched junction bases: 8. CDR3 size: 14 residues. For the CDR3, the DNA is TGTGCCAGCAGCGGAAGCGGGGTGGTGTACGAGCAGTACTTC. Translation: CASSGSGVVYEQYF.

V and J are TRBV11-2 and TRBJ2-3; no firm D call. This CDR3 is built from 17 residues. V dropped 0 bases and J dropped 2 bases, with 15 bases sitting between them. The V gene's germline CDR1 is SGHAT and CDR2 FQNNGV. The CDR3 here is CASSLDPPGSYTDTQYF. The CDR3 DNA is TGTGCCAGCAGCTTAGATCCCCCGGGCTCTTACACAGATACGCAGTATTTT. Variable domain in full (rest from reference TRBV11-2 and TRBJ2-3): EAGVAQSPRYKIIEKRQSVAFWCNPISGHATLYWYQQILGQGPKLLIQFQNNGVVDDSQLPKDRFSAERLKGVDSTLKIQPAKLEDSAVYLCASSLDPPGSYTDTQYFGPGTRLTVL.

V gene TRBV20-1 combines with J gene TRBJ1-5, with D possibly being TRBD1 (5 bases). The CDR3 runs to 17 residues. V was clipped by 0 bases and J by 2 bases, with 17 bases between them. CDR1 is DFQATT and CDR2 is SNEGSKA in the germline V gene (reference sequence). The CDR3 bases are TGCAGTGCTAGAGATCGGGTAAGGGGCTGGGGCAATCAGCCCCAGCATTTT. Its protein product is CSARDRVRGWGNQPQHF.

This chain links TRBV14 with TRBJ2-2, with 9 bases that match TRBD2. CDR1 is SGHDN, CDR2 FVKESK, per germline. There are 18 residues in the CDR3. Germline trimming cut 2 bases from V and 4 bases from J; bases unmatched to any gene: 11. As DNA, the CDR3 is TGTGCCAGCAGCCAACCTCTTACTAGCGGGTGGAGCACCGGGGAGCTGTTTTTT. Its protein is CASSQPLTSGWSTGELFF.